The present T cell receptor beta chain was sequenced within a study of T cells after yellow fever vaccination (dated by TCRdb to the late 2010s). With respect to the entire study: The SMART-Seq v4 Ultra Low Input RNA kit was used to prepare libraries from fractions with low cell numbers. To follow T-cell clones before and after both primary and booster YFV17D yellow fever vaccination, bulk TCR alpha and beta repertoires underwent longitudinal sequencing. Two healthy male donors made up the cohort, one aged 18 to 29 years and the other aged 30 to 40 years. Blood was drawn at multiple timepoints before and after primary and secondary immunization, with bulk PBMC replicates and cell subsets isolated.

The reads were generated on an Illumina NovaSeq 6000. Synthesis of TCR cDNA relied on 5'RACE template switching, a step that introduced a universal primer site along with unique molecular identifiers. cDNA synthesis was primed from both the TCR alpha and TCR beta constant segments. Library amplification used two PCR steps, and the second PCR step added sample barcodes and sequencing adapters. Sequencing of libraries was done on Illumina HiSeq 2500 (2x100 bp) or NovaSeq (2x150 bp). As for the authors' bioinformatics: MIGEC was used to demultiplex reads and collapse the reads into UMI consensus sequences, and MiXCR was used for V(D)J alignment. Using edgeR on replicate PBMC samples, clonotypes were called vaccine-responding if FDR was below 0.01 and the log2 fold change was above 5 up to day 15. CD4 or CD8 identity was assigned to each bulk clonotype according to whether the clonotype was present at higher abundance in the sequenced CD4 repertoire or the sequenced CD8 repertoire. The public reads were reanalyzed by TCRdb: fastp trimming at Q25, MiXCR alignment, in-frame beta chains only. Here each entry gathers all rows of one CDR3 protein and keeps the most common genes and DNA. Clone size and V and J calls follow TCRdb, not the original study. This sample comprises 300,000 to 400,000 distinct CDR3 sequences, roughly 4% of them detected only once. The ten most abundant clones make up roughly a quarter of the sample.

What the treatment or condition label conveys for this sample: live attenuated yellow fever vaccine strain. Two biological replicates of bulk PBMCs were collected at each blood-draw timepoint. PBMCs were isolated from peripheral blood using a standard Ficoll-Paque protocol. RNA was extracted with TriZol from bulk PBMCs, CD4 and CD8 fractions, and dextramer-positive and dextramer-negative fractions. What the study reported, not specific to this receptor: Most clones expanded after primary vaccination were re-detected after the booster (around 96% of CD4 and 88% of CD8), suggesting broad memory maintenance. A small share of clonotypes occurred in both CD4 and CD8 compartments, likely arising from convergent recombination. Computational filtering was needed because FACS-sorted repertoires could contain abundant contaminating clonotypes from the bulk population. Because the study included only two donors, the extent to which the findings can be generalized is limited. Compared with the primary T-cell response, the secondary T-cell response was faster but weaker, reaching its peak on day 5 rather than on day 15.

CDR1 is given as LNHDA and CDR2 as SQIVND, both from the germline V gene (reference sequence). Cut back by 3 bases and 2 bases, the V and J ends lie 14 bases apart. The CDR3 numbers 15 residues from cysteine through phenylalanine. Only the CDR3 DNA is retained, 45 bases long and in frame from the first base. There are a few counts of this clonotype. This clone's antigen is unknown. Base qualities are not provided; no much larger clone lies one nucleotide away. The sequences come from PBMCs, collected 5 days after the yellow fever booster vaccination. The chain uses TRBV19 and TRBJ2-7; the D gene is possibly TRBD2, with 5 bases matching. The receptor comes from a man between 18 and 29 years old who received the YFV17D yellow fever vaccine. CDR3 sequence: CASSMTPGSAYEQYF. The DNA reads as follows: TGTGCCAGTAGTATGACCCCGGGGTCGGCCTACGAGCAGTACTTC.